What follows is one T cell receptor (beta chain) and its context. Antigen unknown. Libraries were prepared by immunoSEQ multiplex PCR; TCRdb keeps only in-frame clonotypes and omits some of them. The data hold 80,000 to 100,000 clones, with roughly 92% observed a single time. The data originate from a study of graft-versus-host responses after intestinal transplantation. On the study more broadly: The transplants performed in recipients were multivisceral, liver-intestinal, or isolated intestinal. Study-wide results and caveats: Within allografts, high graft-versus-host to host-versus-graft clonal ratios were seen among patients with graft-donor T cell macrochimerism.

The CDR3 has 16 amino acids. V lost 3 bases and J 1 base, leaving 14 bases between the germline ends. In germline, CDR1 is SGHDT, CDR2 YYEEEE. Sequenced here: unstimulated CD8+ T cells sorted from spleen or lymph node cells, sampled before transplant. V is TRBV5-6 and J is TRBJ1-5; TRBD1 is a possible D gene (5 bases). The receptor was isolated from a human donor who was the organ donor for an intestinal transplant. CDR3 sequence reads: CASSSSPQGSNQPQHF. CDR3 sequence (DNA): TGTGCCAGCAGCTCCTCCCCTCAGGGAAGCAATCAGCCCCAGCATTTT. Full variable domain (rest looked up from reference TRBV5-6 and TRBJ1-5): DAGVTQSPTHLIKTRGQQVTLRCSPKSGHDTVSWYQQALGQGPQFIFQYYEEEERQRGNFPDRFSGHQFPNYSSELNVNALLLGDSALYLCASSSSPQGSNQPQHFGDGTRLSIL.